The text below deals with one T cell receptor beta chain. Its antigen is unknown. This entry is derived from a study of T cell repertoires in ileal Crohn's disease. Findings and caveats of the study: All patients with clonality above 26.8% had endoscopic recurrence. Compared with CD4 T cells, sorted CD8 cells carried more expanded clones.

As for time point: neoterminal ileum biopsy at postoperative endoscopy, about 6 months after surgery. TCRdb's copy holds only in-frame clones and misses some; the assay was immunoSEQ multiplex PCR. The sample has 3,300 or so clones, approximately 81% seen once. This clonotype was sampled from an adult with Crohn's disease. The specimen was ileal tissue.

The CDR3 nucleotides read TGTGCCAGCAGTTTAGCGGGAGGGTACGAGCAGTACTTC. Encoded protein: CASSLAGGYEQYF. This chain connects TRBV27 to TRBJ2-7, with 9 nucleotides matching TRBD2. This CDR3 has 13 amino acids. CDR1 and CDR2 from the germline V gene are MNHEY and SMNVEV (reference sequence). V trimming: 2 bases; J trimming: 4 bases; junction bases outside the gene matches: 0.